This T cell receptor beta chain was observed in a study of technical replicates of blood from a handful of donors. The germline gives CDR1 WNHNN, CDR2 SYGVQD (reference sequence). The CDR3 contains 14 residues. V shed 2 bases and J shed 8 bases, with 13 bases lying between them. Data came from immunoSEQ multiplex PCR; TCRdb stores just in-frame clones and leaves some out. The sample carries 85,000 to 100,000 clones, about 95% recorded once. Sample: T cells isolated from PBMCs. The chain recombines TRBV10-1 with TRBJ2-1; D might be TRBD2 (6 bases). The receptor was derived from a human donor in good health. The CDR3 region has the DNA TGCGCCAGCAGTGAGGGACTACTCCGTGATGAGCAGTTCTTC. Protein product: CASSEGLLRDEQFF.